This T cell receptor (beta chain) was found in a study of blood T cell repertoires in COVID-19. The overall study: The United States, Italy and Spain were the sources of the acute and convalescent COVID-19 samples. T cells, B-cell-depleted T cells, or PBMCs supplied cDNA or gDNA.

Participants were placed into cohorts based on the clinical history they reported. How the authors handled the data: How many nucleated cells were present was estimated from reference gene primer amplification. The method was immunoSEQ multiplex PCR; TCRdb's version includes in-frame clones alone and lacks a portion of them. Clone size and V and J calls were adopted from that table, with D and trimming inferred from the DNA. The sample holds roughly 160,000 clones, more than 65% seen once. The table lists this clone with a few counts. This sequence was found in a woman aged 40 to 50 with acute COVID-19. Source material: PBMCs or T cells enriched from blood (not recorded which).

The CDR3 nucleotides read TGTGCCAGCAGGGTCCGGGGGACAGGGAACGAGCAGTACTTC. Amino acids: CASRVRGTGNEQYF. The chain employs TRBV6-5 and TRBJ2-7, with TRBD1 matching over 9 bases. Germline-derived CDR1 and CDR2 are MNHEY and SVGAGI. The CDR3 length is 14 residues. V was pared by 6 bases and J by 5 bases, with 8 bases of the junction left unmatched.